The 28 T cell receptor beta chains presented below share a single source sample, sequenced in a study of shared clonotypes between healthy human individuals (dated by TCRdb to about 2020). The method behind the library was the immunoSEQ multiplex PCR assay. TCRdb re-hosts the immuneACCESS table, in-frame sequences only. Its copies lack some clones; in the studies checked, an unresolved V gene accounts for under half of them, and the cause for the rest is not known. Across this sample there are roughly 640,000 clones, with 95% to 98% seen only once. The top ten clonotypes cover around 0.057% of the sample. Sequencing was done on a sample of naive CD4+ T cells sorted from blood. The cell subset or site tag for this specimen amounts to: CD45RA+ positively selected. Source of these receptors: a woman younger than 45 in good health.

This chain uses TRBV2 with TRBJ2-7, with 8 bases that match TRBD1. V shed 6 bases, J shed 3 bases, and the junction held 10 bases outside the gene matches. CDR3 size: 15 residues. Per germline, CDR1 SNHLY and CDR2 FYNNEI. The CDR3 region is CASRERQGIFYEQYF. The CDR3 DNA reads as TGTGCCAGCAGGGAAAGACAGGGGATATTCTACGAGCAGTACTTC.

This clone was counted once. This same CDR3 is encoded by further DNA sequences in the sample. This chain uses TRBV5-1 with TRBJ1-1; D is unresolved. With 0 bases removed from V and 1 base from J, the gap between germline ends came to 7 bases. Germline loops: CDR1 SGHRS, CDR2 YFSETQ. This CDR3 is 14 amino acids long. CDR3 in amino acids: CASSLEGQNTEAFF. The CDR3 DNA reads TGCGCCAGCAGCTTGGAGGGCCAGAACACTGAAGCTTTCTTT.

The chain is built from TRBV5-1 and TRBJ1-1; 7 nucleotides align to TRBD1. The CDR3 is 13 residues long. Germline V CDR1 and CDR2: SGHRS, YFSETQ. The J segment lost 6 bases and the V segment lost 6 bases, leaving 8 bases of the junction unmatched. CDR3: CASKGQRRSEAFF. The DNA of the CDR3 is TGCGCCAGCAAGGGACAGAGGAGGTCTGAAGCTTTCTTT. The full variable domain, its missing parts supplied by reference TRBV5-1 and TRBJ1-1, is KAGVTQTPRYLIKTRGQQVTLSCSPISGHRSVSWYQQTPGQGLQFLFEYFSETQRNKGNFPGRFSGRQFSNSRSEMNVSTLELGDSALYLCASKGQRRSEAFFGQGTRLTVV.

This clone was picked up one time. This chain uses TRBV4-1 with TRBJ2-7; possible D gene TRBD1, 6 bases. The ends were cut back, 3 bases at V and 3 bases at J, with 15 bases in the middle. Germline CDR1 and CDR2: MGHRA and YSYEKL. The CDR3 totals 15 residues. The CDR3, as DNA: TGCGCCAGCAGCCATGGGACAAGCGGAGACTACGAGCAGTACTTC. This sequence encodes CASSHGTSGDYEQYF.

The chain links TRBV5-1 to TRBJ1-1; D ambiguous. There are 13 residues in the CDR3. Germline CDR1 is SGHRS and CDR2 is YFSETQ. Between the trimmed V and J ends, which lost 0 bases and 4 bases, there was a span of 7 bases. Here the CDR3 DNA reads TGCGCCAGCAGCTTGGAGTTGAGCACTGAAGCTTTCTTT. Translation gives CASSLELSTEAFF.

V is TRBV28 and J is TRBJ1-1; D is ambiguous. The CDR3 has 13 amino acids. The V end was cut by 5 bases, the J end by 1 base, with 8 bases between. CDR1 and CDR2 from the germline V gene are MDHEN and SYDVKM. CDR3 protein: CASSHHTNTEAFF. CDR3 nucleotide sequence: TGTGCCAGCAGTCACCACACGAACACTGAAGCTTTCTTT.

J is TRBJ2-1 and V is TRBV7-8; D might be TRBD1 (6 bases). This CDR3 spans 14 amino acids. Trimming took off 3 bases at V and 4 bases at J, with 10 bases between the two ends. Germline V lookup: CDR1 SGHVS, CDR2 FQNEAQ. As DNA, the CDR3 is TGTGCCAGCAGCTTCCTCGGACAGTACAATGAGCAGTTCTTC. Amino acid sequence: CASSFLGQYNEQFF. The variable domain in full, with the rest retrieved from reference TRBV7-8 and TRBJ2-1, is GAGVSQSPRYKVAKRGQDVALRCDPISGHVSLFWYQQALGQGPEFLTYFQNEAQLDKSGLPSDRFFAERPEGSVSTLKIQRTQQEDSAVYLCASSFLGQYNEQFFGPGTRLTVL.

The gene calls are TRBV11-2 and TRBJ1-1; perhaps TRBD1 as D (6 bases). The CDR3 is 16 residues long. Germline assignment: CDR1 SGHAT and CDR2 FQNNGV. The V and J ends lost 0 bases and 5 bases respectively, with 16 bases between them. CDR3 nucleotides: TGTGCCAGCAGCTTAGAGGGTGGGGGGCGGAGGACTGAAGCTTTCTTT. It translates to CASSLEGGGRRTEAFF.

The chain's CDR3 is CASSQEEGSRAFF. The CDR3 DNA is TGCGCCAGCAGCCAAGAGGAGGGTTCGCGGGCTTTCTTT. This chain links TRBV4-1 with TRBJ1-1; D remains ambiguous. Germline loops: CDR1 MGHRA, CDR2 YSYEKL. The CDR3 covers 13 residues. Trimming stripped 0 bases from V and 11 bases from J, with 13 bases between.

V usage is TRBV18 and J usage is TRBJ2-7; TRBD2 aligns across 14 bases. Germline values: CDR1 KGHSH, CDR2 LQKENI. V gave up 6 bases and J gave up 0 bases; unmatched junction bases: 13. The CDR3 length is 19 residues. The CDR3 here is CASSPRGLAGVLVSYEQYF. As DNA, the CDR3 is TGTGCCAGCTCCCCCAGGGGACTAGCGGGAGTTCTAGTCTCCTACGAGCAGTACTTC.

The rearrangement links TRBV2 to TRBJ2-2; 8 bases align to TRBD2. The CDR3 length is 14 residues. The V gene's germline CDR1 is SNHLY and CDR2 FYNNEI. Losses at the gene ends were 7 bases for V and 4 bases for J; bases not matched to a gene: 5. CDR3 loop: CASIGLATTGELFF. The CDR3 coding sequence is TGTGCCAGCATAGGACTAGCTACCACCGGGGAGCTGTTTTTT.

CDR3 amino acids: CASSSPRVADNEQFF. As DNA, the CDR3 is TGTGCCAGCAGCTCTCCGCGGGTGGCGGACAATGAGCAGTTCTTC. The chain carries TRBV11-3 and TRBJ2-1; D is perhaps TRBD2 (5 bases). The V end lost 4 bases, the J end lost 5 bases, and 15 bases lay between the germline ends. Per germline, CDR1 SGHNT and CDR2 YENEEA. This CDR3 region has 15 residues.

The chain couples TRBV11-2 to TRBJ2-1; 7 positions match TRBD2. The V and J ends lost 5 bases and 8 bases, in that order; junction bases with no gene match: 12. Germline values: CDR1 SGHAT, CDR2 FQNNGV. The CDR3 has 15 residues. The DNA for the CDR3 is TGTGCCAGCAGCCTCGGCGGGAGACCTTCCCATGAGCAGTTCTTC. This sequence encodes CASSLGGRPSHEQFF.

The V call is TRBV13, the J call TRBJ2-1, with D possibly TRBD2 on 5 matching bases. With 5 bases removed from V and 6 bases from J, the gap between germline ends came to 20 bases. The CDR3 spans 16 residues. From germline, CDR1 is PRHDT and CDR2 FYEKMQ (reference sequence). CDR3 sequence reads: CASSQLSTSIGNEQFF. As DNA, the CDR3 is TGTGCCAGCAGCCAACTCTCAACTAGTATCGGCAATGAGCAGTTCTTC.

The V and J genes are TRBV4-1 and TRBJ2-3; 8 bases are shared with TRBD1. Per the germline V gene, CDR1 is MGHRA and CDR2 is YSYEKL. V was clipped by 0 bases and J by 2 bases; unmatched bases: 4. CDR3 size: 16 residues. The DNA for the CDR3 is TGCGCCAGCAGCCAAGAAGACAGGGGTTTCACAGATACGCAGTATTTT. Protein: CASSQEDRGFTDTQYF.

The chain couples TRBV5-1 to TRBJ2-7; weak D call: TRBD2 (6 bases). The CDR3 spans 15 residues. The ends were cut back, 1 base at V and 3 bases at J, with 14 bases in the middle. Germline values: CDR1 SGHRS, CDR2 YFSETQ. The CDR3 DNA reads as TGCGCCAGCAGCTTGAACGCGGGACCGAACTACGAGCAGTACTTC. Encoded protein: CASSLNAGPNYEQYF.

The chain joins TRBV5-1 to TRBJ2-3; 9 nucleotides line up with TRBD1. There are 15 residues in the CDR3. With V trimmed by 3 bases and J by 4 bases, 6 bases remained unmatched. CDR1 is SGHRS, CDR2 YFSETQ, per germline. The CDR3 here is CASSSGQGVSDTQYF. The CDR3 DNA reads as TGCGCCAGCAGCTCGGGACAGGGAGTTTCAGATACGCAGTATTTT.

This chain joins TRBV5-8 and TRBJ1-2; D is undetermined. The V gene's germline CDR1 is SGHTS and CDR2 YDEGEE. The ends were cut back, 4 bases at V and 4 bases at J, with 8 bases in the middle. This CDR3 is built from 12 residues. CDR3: CASSLGVYGYTF. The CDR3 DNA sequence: TGTGCCAGCAGCCTCGGGGTCTATGGCTACACCTTC.

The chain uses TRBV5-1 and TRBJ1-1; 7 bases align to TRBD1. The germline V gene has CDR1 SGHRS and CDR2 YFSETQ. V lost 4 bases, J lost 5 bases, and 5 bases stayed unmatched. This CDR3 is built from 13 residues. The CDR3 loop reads CASSATGDTEAFF. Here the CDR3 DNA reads TGCGCCAGCAGCGCTACAGGGGATACTGAAGCTTTCTTT.

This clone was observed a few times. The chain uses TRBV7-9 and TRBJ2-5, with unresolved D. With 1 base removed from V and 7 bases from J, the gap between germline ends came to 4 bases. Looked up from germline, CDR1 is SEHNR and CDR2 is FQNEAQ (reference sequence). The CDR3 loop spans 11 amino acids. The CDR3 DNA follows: TGTGCCAGCAGCTTAGGGGGGACCCAGTACTTC. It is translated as CASSLGGTQYF.

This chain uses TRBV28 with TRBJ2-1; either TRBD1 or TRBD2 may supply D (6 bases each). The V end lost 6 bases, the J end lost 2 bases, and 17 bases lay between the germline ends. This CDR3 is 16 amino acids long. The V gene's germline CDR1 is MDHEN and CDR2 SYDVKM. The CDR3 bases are TGTGCCAGCAGGGGGGGCCTGGATGGGGCCTACAATGAGCAGTTCTTC. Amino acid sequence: CASRGGLDGAYNEQFF.

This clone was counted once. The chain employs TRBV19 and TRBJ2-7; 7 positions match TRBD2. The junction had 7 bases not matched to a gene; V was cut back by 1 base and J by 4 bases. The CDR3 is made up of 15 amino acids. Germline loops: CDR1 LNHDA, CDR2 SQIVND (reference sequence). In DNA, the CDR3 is TGTGCCAGTAGTATAGGAAGGGACTACCTATACGAGCAGTACTTC. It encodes CASSIGRDYLYEQYF. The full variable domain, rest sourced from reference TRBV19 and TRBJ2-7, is DGGITQSPKYLFRKEGQNVTLSCEQNLNHDAMYWYRQDPGQGLRLIYYSQIVNDFQKGDIAEGYSVSREKKESFPLTVTSAQKNPTAFYLCASSIGRDYLYEQYFGPGTRLTVT.

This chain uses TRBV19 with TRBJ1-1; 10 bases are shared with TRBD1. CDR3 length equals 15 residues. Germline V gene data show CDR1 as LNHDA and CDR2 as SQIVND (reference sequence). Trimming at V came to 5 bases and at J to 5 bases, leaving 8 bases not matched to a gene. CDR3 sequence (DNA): TGTGCCAGTAGTCCCCGACAGGGGGCATGGACTGAAGCTTTCTTT. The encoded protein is CASSPRQGAWTEAFF.

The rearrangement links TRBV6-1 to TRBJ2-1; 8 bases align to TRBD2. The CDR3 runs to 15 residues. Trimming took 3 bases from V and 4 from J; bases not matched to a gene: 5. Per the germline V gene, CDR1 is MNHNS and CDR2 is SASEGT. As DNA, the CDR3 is TGTGCCAGCAGTGAGCAAGGGACTAGTTACAATGAGCAGTTCTTC. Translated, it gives CASSEQGTSYNEQFF.

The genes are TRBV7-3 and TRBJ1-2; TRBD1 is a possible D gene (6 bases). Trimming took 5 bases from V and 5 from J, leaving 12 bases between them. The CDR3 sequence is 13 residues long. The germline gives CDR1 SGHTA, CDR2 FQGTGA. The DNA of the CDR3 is TGTGCCAGCAGCCCAGGACAGAGTTATGGCTACACCTTC. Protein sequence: CASSPGQSYGYTF.

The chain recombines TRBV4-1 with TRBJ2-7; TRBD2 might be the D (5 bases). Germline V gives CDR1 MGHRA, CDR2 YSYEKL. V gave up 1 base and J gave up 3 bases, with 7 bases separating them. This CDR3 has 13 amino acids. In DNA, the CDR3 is TGCGCCAGCAGCCAAGTCGGGAACTACGAGCAGTACTTC. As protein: CASSQVGNYEQYF.

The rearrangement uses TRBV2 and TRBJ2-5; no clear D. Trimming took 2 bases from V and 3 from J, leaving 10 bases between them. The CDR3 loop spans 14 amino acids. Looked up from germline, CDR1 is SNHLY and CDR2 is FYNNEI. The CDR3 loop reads CASSENTDEETQYF. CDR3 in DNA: TGTGCCAGCAGTGAAAACACGGACGAAGAGACCCAGTACTTC.

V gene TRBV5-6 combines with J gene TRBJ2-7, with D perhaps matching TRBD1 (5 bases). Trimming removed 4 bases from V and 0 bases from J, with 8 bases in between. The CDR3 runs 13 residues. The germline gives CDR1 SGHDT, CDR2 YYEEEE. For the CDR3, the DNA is TGTGCCAGCAGCGCGACAGCCTCCTACGAGCAGTACTTC. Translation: CASSATASYEQYF.